This entry is about one T cell receptor (beta chain). V was clipped by 5 bases and J by 5 bases; unmatched bases: 12. In germline, CDR1 is DFQATT, CDR2 SNEGSKA (reference sequence). The CDR3 is made up of 15 amino acids. Reverse transcription of roughly 0.5 to 1 ug RNA was performed with random hexamers. TCRdb independently ran MiXCR on the immunoSEQ multiplex PCR reads; one entry per CDR3 protein. Of around 200,000 distinct CDR3 sequences in the sample, 95% were seen once. This specimen comes from a study of CD8 T cells in Susac syndrome. The material sequenced was CD8+ T cells from PBMCs. J is TRBJ2-7 and V is TRBV20-1, with 10 bases fitting TRBD2. The sequence was collected from a human donor with Susac syndrome. Here the CDR3 DNA reads TGCAGTGCTCGAAGCGGGAGGGCCGTCCCCCACGAGCAGTACTTC. As protein: CSARSGRAVPHEQYF.